This T cell receptor beta chain was captured in a study of T cell repertoires in cytomegalovirus infection. Study overall: Recently identified HLA-C-restricted and well-studied HLA-B-restricted CMV epitopes were used. It was the public TCR beta signatures that indicated both CMV infection and matching HLA type. Findings and limits, study-wide: Pooled public TCR beta family frequency picked out CMV carriers with the relevant HLA. In two of eight donors, the top clonotype was HLA-C-restricted CMV-specific.

Only a few counts were recorded for this clonotype. The antigen is not known. V dropped 8 bases and J dropped 4 bases, with 6 bases sitting between them. Germline CDR1 and CDR2: MNHEY and SMNVEV (reference sequence). The CDR3 loop spans 11 amino acids. TCRdb reprocessed the reads via MiXCR and lists one record per CDR3 protein. The data show about 770,000 distinct CDR3 sequences, under 35% seen once. This TCR was recovered from a human donor in good health (CMV status not recorded). Some clones in this sample may be carry-over from other donors' samples. This specimen was cultured CD8+ T cells from PBMCs, taken from culture after CMV antigen stimulation. V usage is TRBV27 and J usage is TRBJ1-3; D is ambiguous. The CDR3 protein is CASLEGNTIYF. The CDR3 coding sequence is TGTGCCAGCCTCGAGGGAAACACCATATATTTT.